Each of the 9 T cell receptor beta chains below was sequenced from the same sample in a study of OX40 agonist ivuxolimab in advanced cancers. Produced via immunoSEQ multiplex PCR; TCRdb's table is partial and in-frame only. Among nearly 9,000 clones, about 87% were seen once, and the ten largest hold about 15%. Sequenced material: CD4+ or CD8+ T cells sorted from blood, taken in a trial of the OX40 agonist ivuxolimab. The receptors derive from an adult with an advanced solid tumor such as melanoma, head and neck, liver or kidney cancer.

The chain combines TRBV4-1 with TRBJ2-1; D is unclear. Germline V gives CDR1 MGHRA, CDR2 YSYEKL. The CDR3 has 12 residues. V lost 1 base, J lost 6 bases, and 4 bases lay in between. CDR3 nucleotides: TGCGCCAGCAGCCAAGGGGGCAATGAGCAGTTCTTC. Protein: CASSQGGNEQFF.

V is TRBV7-9 and J is TRBJ2-7, with unresolved D. The germline CDR1 and CDR2 sequences are SEHNR and FQNEAQ (reference sequence). Trimming removed 6 bases at V and 5 bases at J, with 8 bases between. CDR3 length: 11 amino acids. For the CDR3, the DNA is TGTGCCAGCAGGGAGATTCACGAGCAGTACTTC. This gives the protein CASREIHEQYF. Full variable domain (outside the CDR3, taken from reference TRBV7-9 and TRBJ2-7): DTGVSQNPRHKITKRGQNVTFRCDPISEHNRLYWYRQTLGQGPEFLTYFQNEAQLEKSRLLSDRFSAERPKGSFSTLEIQRTEQGDSAMYLCASREIHEQYFGPGTRLTVT.

The V and J genes are TRBV27 and TRBJ2-7, with 7 bases matching TRBD2. The V segment lost 4 bases and the J segment 4 bases; nucleotides outside the gene matches: 7. The CDR3 spans 14 residues. Germline CDR1 MNHEY, CDR2 SMNVEV (reference sequence). In nucleotides, the CDR3 is TGTGCCAGCAGTTGGGAGGGTAGAGAATACGAGCAGTACTTC. Its protein product is CASSWEGREYEQYF.

The gene calls are TRBV7-9 and TRBJ2-1, with 10 nucleotides matching TRBD2. Looked up from germline, CDR1 is SEHNR and CDR2 is FQNEAQ (reference sequence). CDR3 length: 15 amino acids. The J segment lost 6 bases and the V segment lost 7 bases, leaving 9 bases of the junction unmatched. DNA for the CDR3: TGTGCCAGCAAAGAAGCGGGGGGGCCTTTCAATGAGCAGTTCTTC. Translation gives CASKEAGGPFNEQFF.

This rearrangement joins TRBV27 to TRBJ2-6, with TRBD1 matching over 8 bases. The length of the CDR3 is 18 residues. Germline loops: CDR1 MNHEY, CDR2 SMNVEV (reference sequence). J lost 0 bases, V lost 5 bases, and 9 bases had no gene match. CDR3 amino acids: CASSNRDRPISGANVLTF. CDR3 bases: TGTGCCAGCAGTAACCGGGACAGGCCGATCTCTGGGGCCAACGTCCTGACTTTC.

This rearrangement joins TRBV28 to TRBJ1-2; D might be TRBD1 (5 bases). This CDR3 is 16 amino acids long. Trimming removed 5 bases from V and 0 bases from J, with 16 bases in between. CDR1 is MDHEN and CDR2 is SYDVKM in the germline V gene. CDR3 loop: CASSTGAVYANYGYTF. CDR3 DNA sequence: TGTGCCAGCAGTACCGGGGCCGTATATGCTAACTATGGCTACACCTTC.

The V gene is TRBV7-9, the J gene TRBJ2-1, with 7 bases matching TRBD1. Germline CDR1 SEHNR, CDR2 FQNEAQ (reference sequence). V trimming: 5 bases; J trimming: 3 bases; junction bases outside the gene matches: 13. The CDR3 covers 17 residues. The CDR3 region is CASSPPVGTDNYNEQFF. The CDR3 region has the DNA TGTGCCAGCAGCCCCCCTGTCGGGACAGACAACTACAATGAGCAGTTCTTC.

The chain links TRBV11-2 to TRBJ2-2; D uncertain. Trimming removed 5 bases from V and 3 bases from J, with 10 bases in between. There are 14 residues in the CDR3. Germline loops: CDR1 SGHAT, CDR2 FQNNGV. DNA for the CDR3: TGTGCCAGCAGCCACCAGCGTTACACCGGGGAGCTGTTTTTT. Its protein product is CASSHQRYTGELFF.

Concerning this clone: A read error may account for a junction end that differs from germline. The chain is built from TRBV10-3 and TRBJ1-2, with D perhaps TRBD1 (5 bases). This CDR3 contains 14 residues. Germline V CDR1 and CDR2: ENHRY, SYGVKD. The CDR3: CAVRVSGGDYGYTF. For the CDR3, the DNA is TGTGCCGTCAGGGTGAGCGGTGGGGACTATGGCTACACCTTC.